The next 27 T cell receptor beta chains were all read from a single sample in a study of T cell responses to AZD1222 COVID-19 vaccine. Clones were read by immunoSEQ multiplex PCR, and TCRdb kept only the in-frame ones, dropping some. In the table there are approximately 120,000 clones, about nine tenths of which are singletons. Sequenced material: peripheral blood, taken on day 0 of AZD1222 vaccination. Source of these receptors: an adult in good health.

The chain links TRBV5-1 to TRBJ2-2, with no clear D. Germline CDR1 is SGHRS and CDR2 is YFSETQ. Trimming took off 5 bases at V and 5 bases at J, with 10 bases between the two ends. The CDR3 has 13 residues. The CDR3 spells CASSITVTGELFF. Here the CDR3 DNA reads TGCGCCAGCAGTATTACAGTTACCGGGGAGCTGTTTTTT.

The CDR3 protein is CASSYSPGEQFF. The CDR3 DNA sequence: TGTGCCAGCAGTTACTCCCCGGGTGAGCAGTTCTTC. The chain joins TRBV6-6 to TRBJ2-1, with no clear D. The V end was cut by 0 bases, the J end by 9 bases, with 6 bases between. Germline V gene data show CDR1 as MNHNY and CDR2 as SVGAGI (reference sequence). There are 12 residues in the CDR3.

This clone has a single count. V usage is TRBV9 and J usage is TRBJ1-3, with D possibly being TRBD1 (5 bases). V was trimmed by 0 bases and J by 0 bases, leaving 7 bases between them. Germline values: CDR1 SGDLS, CDR2 YYNGEE. CDR3 length equals 15 residues. CDR3 loop: CASSVEGDSGNTIYF. The CDR3 DNA is TGTGCCAGCAGCGTAGAAGGGGACTCTGGAAACACCATATATTTT.

The CDR3 DNA sequence: TGTGCCAGCAGCTTAGAGGGGGGCCCAGCCTACAATGAGCAGTTCTTC. Protein: CASSLEGGPAYNEQFF. This chain links TRBV7-7 with TRBJ2-1, with D possibly being TRBD1 or TRBD2 (6 bases each). Trimming took 1 base from V and 2 from J, leaving 12 bases between them. Germline values: CDR1 SSHAT, CDR2 FNYEAQ (reference sequence). This CDR3 has 16 amino acids.

This chain joins TRBV18 and TRBJ2-7; the match to TRBD2 covers 8 bases. CDR3 length: 15 residues. Germline CDR1 and CDR2: KGHSH and LQKENI. V trimming: 3 bases; J trimming: 2 bases; junction bases outside the gene matches: 6. The CDR3 loop reads CASSPSGGLAYEQYF. The CDR3 DNA reads TGTGCCAGCTCACCGAGCGGGGGCTTGGCCTACGAGCAGTACTTC.

The chain joins TRBV9 to TRBJ2-7, with a tentative D call TRBD1 (6 bases). Looked up from germline, CDR1 is SGDLS and CDR2 is YYNGEE. The V end lost 4 bases, the J end lost 5 bases, and 13 bases lay between the germline ends. The CDR3 sequence is 13 residues long. In DNA form, the CDR3 reads TGTGCCAGCAGCAGCAGGGGAAACAACGAGCAGTACTTC. Its protein product is CASSSRGNNEQYF.

The chain combines TRBV29-1 with TRBJ2-1, with TRBD2 as a possible D gene (6 bases). Trimming took off 0 bases at V and 4 bases at J, with 13 bases between the two ends. The CDR3 is 15 amino acids. CDR1 and CDR2 (germline): SQVTM, ANQGSEA. The CDR3 protein is CSVEDRPSAYNEQFF. CDR3 DNA sequence: TGCAGCGTTGAAGATAGGCCTAGCGCATACAATGAGCAGTTCTTC.

The chain has TRBV7-8 and TRBJ2-3; no definite D call. The V end lost 2 bases, the J end lost 4 bases, and 16 bases lay between the germline ends. Germline loops: CDR1 SGHVS, CDR2 FQNEAQ. The length of the CDR3 is 16 residues. CDR3 amino acids: CASSLIMSRNPDTQYF. The CDR3 DNA follows: TGTGCCAGCAGCTTAATTATGAGCCGGAACCCAGATACGCAGTATTTT.

This chain connects TRBV6-6 to TRBJ1-5; D is ambiguous. Germline CDR1 MNHNY, CDR2 SVGAGI (reference sequence). CDR3 length: 13 amino acids. V was pared by 2 bases and J by 6 bases, with 8 bases between. The CDR3 region is CASSYMGGQPQHF. CDR3 nucleotide sequence: TGTGCCAGCAGTTACATGGGAGGTCAGCCCCAGCATTTT.

The genes are TRBV7-2 and TRBJ2-7; no reliable D call. There are 15 residues in the CDR3. Germline V gene lookup returns CDR1 SGHTA and CDR2 FQGNSA. V dropped 5 bases and J dropped 6 bases, with 20 bases sitting between them. The CDR3 DNA is TGTGCCAGCAGCCCTCGCTCCAGCTATTTGAGCGAGCAGTACTTC. Residues: CASSPRSSYLSEQYF.

The chain carries TRBV9 and TRBJ2-3; possible D gene TRBD1, 7 bases. Trimming took 6 bases from V and 3 from J, leaving 17 bases between them. Germline values: CDR1 SGDLS, CDR2 YYNGEE. This CDR3 spans 15 amino acids. The CDR3 DNA follows: TGTGCCAGCACCCCCGGACAGGCGGGGACAGATACGCAGTATTTT. Its protein product is CASTPGQAGTDTQYF.

The table lists this clone with a few counts. CDR3 DNA: TGTGCCAGCAGCTTAGGGGGACAGGCCGAGCAGTACTTC. Translation gives CASSLGGQAEQYF. This chain uses TRBV11-3 with TRBJ2-7; 8 bases match TRBD1. CDR3 size: 13 residues. V lost 1 base and J lost 6; bases outside the gene matches: 2. Looked up from germline, CDR1 is SGHNT and CDR2 is YENEEA.

The chain couples TRBV11-1 to TRBJ1-1, with a weak D call TRBD1 (5 bases). V gave up 3 bases and J gave up 1 base, with 15 bases separating them. The CDR3 spans 16 residues. The germline CDR1 and CDR2 sequences are SGHAT and FQDESV (reference sequence). The CDR3, as DNA: TGTGCCAGCAGCTTTCGTCCCGGTCAGGGGAACACTGAAGCTTTCTTT. Its translation: CASSFRPGQGNTEAFF. The full variable domain, with the rest looked up from reference TRBV11-1 and TRBJ1-1, is EAEVAQSPRYKITEKSQAVAFWCDPISGHATLYWYRQILGQGPELLVQFQDESVVDDSQLPKDRFSAERLKGVDSTLKIQPAELGDSAMYLCASSFRPGQGNTEAFFGQGTRLTVV.

This clone was seen a handful of times. The chain carries TRBV24-1 and TRBJ1-2; TRBD1 agrees at 9 bases. Trimming at V came to 1 base and at J to 8 bases, leaving 4 bases not matched to a gene. The CDR3 consists of 14 residues. Germline V CDR1 and CDR2: KGHDR, SFDVKD. The CDR3 region is CATSDFRQGGGYTF. CDR3 nucleotides: TGTGCCACCAGTGATTTTAGACAGGGGGGCGGCTACACCTTC.

The rearrangement uses TRBV2 and TRBJ2-3; 7 bases agree with TRBD2. CDR3 length: 16 amino acids. Unmatched junction bases numbered 10, after V lost 7 bases and J lost 0 bases. CDR1 and CDR2 from the germline V gene are SNHLY and FYNNEI. Here the CDR3 reads CASKPRGVLSTDTQYF. The CDR3, as DNA: TGTGCCAGCAAACCCCGGGGGGTGTTAAGCACAGATACGCAGTATTTT.

This chain uses TRBV7-9 with TRBJ2-5; D is possibly TRBD2 (7 bases). V lost 0 bases to trimming and J lost 7 bases, with 12 bases between them. The germline CDR1 and CDR2 sequences are SEHNR and FQNEAQ (reference sequence). CDR3 length equals 14 residues. For the CDR3, the DNA is TGTGCCAGCAGCTTAGCGGGAGGGGGGGCGACCCAGTACTTC. It translates to CASSLAGGGATQYF.

The chain carries TRBV6-2 or TRBV6-3 and TRBJ1-5; D may be TRBD1 (5 bases). V was cut by 4 bases and J by 3 bases, with 25 bases left in between. Germline assignment: CDR1 MNHEY and CDR2 SVGEGT. The CDR3 is made up of 19 amino acids. CDR3 coding DNA: TGTGCCAGCAGTTCTCCCAGGGCGTCGTCCCGCCCAAACAATCAGCCCCAGCATTTT. It codes for CASSSPRASSRPNNQPQHF.

Concerning this clone: Other DNA variants within this sample encode the same CDR3. The rearrangement links TRBV18 to TRBJ1-2, with 9 bases identical to TRBD1. There are 15 residues in the CDR3. In germline, CDR1 is KGHSH, CDR2 LQKENI. After removal of 2 bases from V and 0 bases from J, the junction contained 1 base not matched to a gene. The CDR3 sequence: CASSPGTGPNYGYTF. The CDR3 coding sequence is TGTGCCAGCTCACCAGGGACAGGGCCTAACTATGGCTACACCTTC.

This chain connects TRBV12-5 to TRBJ2-7; no firm D call. CDR3 length: 14 residues. Germline CDR1 and CDR2: LGHNT and FRNRAP. V shed 3 bases and J shed 7 bases, with 16 bases lying between them. The CDR3, as DNA: TGTGCTAGTGGTTTCCAAACCTCTCAGTGGGAGCAGTACTTC. As protein: CASGFQTSQWEQYF.

The chain uses TRBV7-2 and TRBJ2-1; TRBD2 aligns across 7 bases. CDR1 and CDR2 from the germline V gene are SGHTA and FQGNSA. Losses at the gene ends were 2 bases for V and 2 bases for J; bases not matched to a gene: 6. The CDR3 is 16 amino acids. CDR3 amino acids: CASSLTNSGPYNEQFF. The CDR3 nucleotides read TGTGCCAGCAGCTTAACAAATAGCGGGCCCTACAATGAGCAGTTCTTC. Combining the CDR3 with reference TRBV7-2 and TRBJ2-1 gives the whole variable domain GAGVSQSPSNKVTEKGKDVELRCDPISGHTALYWYRQSLGQGLEFLIYFQGNSAPDKSGLPSDRFSAERTGGSVSTLTIQRTQQEDSAVYLCASSLTNSGPYNEQFFGPGTRLTVL.

This clone was detected once. The chain recombines TRBV28 with TRBJ2-5, with D tentatively TRBD1 (5 bases). There are 14 residues in the CDR3. The germline CDR1 and CDR2 sequences are MDHEN and SYDVKM. Trimming took off 9 bases at V and 5 bases at J, with 19 bases between the two ends. Here the CDR3 DNA reads TGTGCCAGTACCCCTGGGGCCCCTCGGGAGACCCAGTACTTC. The encoded protein is CASTPGAPRETQYF.

V gene TRBV19 combines with J gene TRBJ1-1; maybe TRBD1 (6 bases). CDR1 and CDR2 (germline): LNHDA, SQIVND (reference sequence). The CDR3 covers 13 residues. V was clipped by 5 bases and J by 3 bases, with 10 bases between them. As DNA, the CDR3 is TGTGCCAGTAGTGTAGGACAGCACACTGAAGCTTTCTTT. It specifies CASSVGQHTEAFF. The whole variable domain, remainder taken from reference TRBV19 and TRBJ1-1, is DGGITQSPKYLFRKEGQNVTLSCEQNLNHDAMYWYRQDPGQGLRLIYYSQIVNDFQKGDIAEGYSVSREKKESFPLTVTSAQKNPTAFYLCASSVGQHTEAFFGQGTRLTVV.

The V and J genes are TRBV3-1 (or the pseudogene TRBV3-2) and TRBJ1-1, with TRBD1 as a possible D gene (5 bases). Germline V lookup: CDR1 LGHDT, CDR2 YNNKEL (reference sequence). V gave up 2 bases and J gave up 1 base, with 5 bases separating them. The CDR3 is made up of 13 amino acids. The CDR3 DNA sequence: TGTGCCAGCAGCCAACAGGGGAACACTGAAGCTTTCTTT. Translated: CASSQQGNTEAFF.

V and J are TRBV7-9 and TRBJ1-2; D may be TRBD1 (5 bases). V lost 2 bases and J 0 bases, leaving 16 bases between the germline ends. The germline V gene encodes CDR1 SEHNR and CDR2 FQNEAQ (reference sequence). The CDR3 runs 17 residues. The CDR3 region is CASSLRVGQTANYGYTF. The DNA for the CDR3 is TGTGCCAGCAGCTTAAGAGTGGGCCAGACAGCTAACTATGGCTACACCTTC.

The chain recombines TRBV4-3 with TRBJ1-1; D is unresolved. The CDR3 is made up of 13 amino acids. Germline assignment: CDR1 LGHNA and CDR2 YSLEER. V shed 0 bases and J shed 3 bases, with 5 bases lying between them. The CDR3 region is CASSQDRYTEAFF. In DNA form, the CDR3 reads TGCGCCAGCAGCCAAGATAGGTACACTGAAGCTTTCTTT.

V gene TRBV4-2 combines with J gene TRBJ1-4; a weak D match, TRBD1 (6 bases). V lost 1 base to trimming and J lost 2 bases, with 8 bases between them. Germline CDR1 is LGHNA and CDR2 is YNFKEQ. This CDR3 comprises 15 residues. The CDR3 region has the DNA TGTGCCAGCAGCCAAGTGAGGGGGACTAATGAAAAACTGTTTTTT. Encoded protein: CASSQVRGTNEKLFF.

This chain links TRBV29-1 with TRBJ1-1; perhaps TRBD1 as D (6 bases). The CDR3 is 11 amino acids. The germline V and J ends were trimmed by 3 bases and 9 bases, with 11 bases remaining between them. CDR1 is SQVTM, CDR2 ANQGSEA, per germline. The CDR3 sequence is CSVDYGGKAFF. CDR3 DNA sequence: TGCAGCGTTGACTATGGGGGCAAAGCTTTCTTT.